The TCR beta chain described here comes from a study of CD8+ T cells in alopecia areata. The CDR3 runs 15 residues. Per the germline V gene, CDR1 is MDHEN and CDR2 is SYDVKM. Trimming removed 3 bases from V and 0 bases from J, with 9 bases in between. Extraction of RNA preceded its reverse transcription into cDNA, which served as the sequencing template. Clones were sequenced by immunoSEQ multiplex PCR, and TCRdb holds only the in-frame ones, with some missing. The sample has 130,000 to 150,000 clones; 51% are singletons. The chain couples TRBV28 to TRBJ2-4, with D perhaps TRBD1 (5 bases). The clonotype comes from a human donor with alopecia areata. The input for sequencing was CD4+ T cells sorted from blood, taken at week 0. CDR3: CASSLKGLAKNIQYF. CDR3 nucleotides: TGTGCCAGCAGTTTGAAGGGGCTAGCCAAAAACATTCAGTACTTC.